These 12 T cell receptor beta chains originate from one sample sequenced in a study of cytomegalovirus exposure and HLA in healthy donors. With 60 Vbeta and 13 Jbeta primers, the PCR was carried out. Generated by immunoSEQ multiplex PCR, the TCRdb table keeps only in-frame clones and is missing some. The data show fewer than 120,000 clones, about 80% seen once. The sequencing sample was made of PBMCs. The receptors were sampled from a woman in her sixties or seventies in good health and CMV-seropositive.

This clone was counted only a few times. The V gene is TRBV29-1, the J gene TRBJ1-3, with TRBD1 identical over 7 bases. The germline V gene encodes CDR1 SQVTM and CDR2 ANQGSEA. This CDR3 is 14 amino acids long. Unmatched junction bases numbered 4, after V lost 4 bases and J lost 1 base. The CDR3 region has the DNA TGCAGCGTTGTACAGGGGAGTTCTGGAAACACCATATATTTT. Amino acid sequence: CSVVQGSSGNTIYF.

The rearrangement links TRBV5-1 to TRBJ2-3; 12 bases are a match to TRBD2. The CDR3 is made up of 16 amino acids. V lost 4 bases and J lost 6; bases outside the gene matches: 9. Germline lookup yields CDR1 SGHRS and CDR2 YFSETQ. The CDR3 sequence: CASSPGLAGIYDTQYF. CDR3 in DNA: TGCGCCAGCAGCCCAGGACTAGCGGGGATTTATGATACGCAGTATTTT.

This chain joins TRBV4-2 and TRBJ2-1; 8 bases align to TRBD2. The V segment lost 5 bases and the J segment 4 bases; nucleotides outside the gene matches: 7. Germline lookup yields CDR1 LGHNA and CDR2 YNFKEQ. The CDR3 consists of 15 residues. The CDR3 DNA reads TGTGCCAGCAGCTCAGCGGGGGCTAGGTACAATGAGCAGTTCTTC. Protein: CASSSAGARYNEQFF.

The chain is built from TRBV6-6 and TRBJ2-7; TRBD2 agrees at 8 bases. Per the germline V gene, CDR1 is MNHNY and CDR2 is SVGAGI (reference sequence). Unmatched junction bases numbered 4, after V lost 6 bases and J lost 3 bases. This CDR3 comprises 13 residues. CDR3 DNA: TGTGCCAGCAGGTTCGGGGGGGACTACGAGCAGTACTTC. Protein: CASRFGGDYEQYF.

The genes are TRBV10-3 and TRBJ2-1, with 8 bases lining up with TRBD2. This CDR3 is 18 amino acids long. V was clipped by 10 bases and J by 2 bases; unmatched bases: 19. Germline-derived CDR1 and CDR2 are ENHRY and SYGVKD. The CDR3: CATSPFSPNSGTYNEQFF. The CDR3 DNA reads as TGTGCCACCTCGCCATTCTCGCCAAATAGCGGGACCTACAATGAGCAGTTCTTC.

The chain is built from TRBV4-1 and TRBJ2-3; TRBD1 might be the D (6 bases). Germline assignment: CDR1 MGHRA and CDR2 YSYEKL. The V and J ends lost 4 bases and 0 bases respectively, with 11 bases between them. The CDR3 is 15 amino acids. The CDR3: CASSRGQTSTDTQYF. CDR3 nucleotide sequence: TGCGCCAGCAGCCGCGGACAGACAAGCACAGATACGCAGTATTTT.

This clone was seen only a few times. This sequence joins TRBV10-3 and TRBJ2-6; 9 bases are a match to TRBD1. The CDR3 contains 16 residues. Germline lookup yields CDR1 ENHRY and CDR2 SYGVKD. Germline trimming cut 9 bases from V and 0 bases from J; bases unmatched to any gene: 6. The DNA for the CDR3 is TGTGCCATTAAACAGGGGGCTAACTCTGGGGCCAACGTCCTGACTTTC. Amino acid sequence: CAIKQGANSGANVLTF.

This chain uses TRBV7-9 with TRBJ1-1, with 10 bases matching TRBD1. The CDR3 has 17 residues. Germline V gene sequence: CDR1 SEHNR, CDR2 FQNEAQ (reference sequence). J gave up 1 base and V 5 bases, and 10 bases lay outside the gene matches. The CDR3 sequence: CASSPPYRTGGNTEAFF. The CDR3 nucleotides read TGTGCCAGCAGCCCTCCCTATAGGACAGGGGGGAACACTGAAGCTTTCTTT.

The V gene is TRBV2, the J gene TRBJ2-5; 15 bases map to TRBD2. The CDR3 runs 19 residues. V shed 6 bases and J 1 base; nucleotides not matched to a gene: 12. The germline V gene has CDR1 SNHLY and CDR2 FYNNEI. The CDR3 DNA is TGTGCCAGCAGGAAGGGACTAGCGGGAGGCCCCCGTATCCAAGAGACCCAGTACTTC. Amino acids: CASRKGLAGGPRIQETQYF.

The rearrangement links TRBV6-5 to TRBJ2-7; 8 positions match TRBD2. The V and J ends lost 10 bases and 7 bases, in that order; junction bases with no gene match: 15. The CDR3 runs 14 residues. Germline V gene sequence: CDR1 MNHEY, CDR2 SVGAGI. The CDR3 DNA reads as TGTGCCACTAATCGGGGGGGACGGGGTAGGGAGCAGTACTTC. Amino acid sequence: CATNRGGRGREQYF.

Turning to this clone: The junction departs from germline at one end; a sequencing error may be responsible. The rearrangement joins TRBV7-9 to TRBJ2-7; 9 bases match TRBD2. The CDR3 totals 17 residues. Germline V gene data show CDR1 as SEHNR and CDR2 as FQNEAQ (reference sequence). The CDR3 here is CASSSTSGSLSSYGQYF. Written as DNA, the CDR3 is TGTGCCAGCAGCTCGACTAGCGGAAGTTTGAGCTCCTACGGGCAGTACTTC.

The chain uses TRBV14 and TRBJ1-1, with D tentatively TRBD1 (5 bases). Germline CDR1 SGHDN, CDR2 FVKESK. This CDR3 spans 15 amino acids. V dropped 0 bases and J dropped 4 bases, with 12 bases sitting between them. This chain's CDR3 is CASSQDASGFTEAFF. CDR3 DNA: TGTGCCAGCAGCCAAGATGCTTCAGGGTTCACTGAAGCTTTCTTT.